This T cell receptor (beta chain) emerged from a study of blood T cell repertoires in COVID-19. This clone has just one count. Measured with immunoSEQ multiplex PCR; TCRdb has only the in-frame clones, and not every one. Here the sample spans about 260,000 clones, around 86% being singletons. The CDR3 is 15 residues long. With 4 bases removed from V and 0 bases from J, the gap between germline ends came to 11 bases. V is TRBV5-7 and J is TRBJ1-5; D call uncertain. TRBV5-7 counts as an open reading frame of uncertain function. The material sequenced was peripheral blood. This TCR was recovered from a man between 18 and 29 years old with active or convalescent COVID-19. The CDR3 DNA is TGTGCCAGCAGCACCACTGAGAATAGCAATCAGCCCCAGCATTTT. Protein: CASSTTENSNQPQHF.